A single sample gave rise to the 22 T cell receptor beta chains below, sequenced in a study of beta chain features in type 1 diabetes listed by TCRdb under 2018. The library relied on the immunoSEQ multiplex PCR assay. The High Capacity cDNA Reverse Transcription Kit was used to reverse transcribe all of the isolated RNA, meaning that expressed TCRB transcripts were what got sequenced. Held by TCRdb, this immuneACCESS table contains in-frame sequences only and omits some clones. Under half of the omission traces to an unresolved V gene where checked; the cause of the rest is unknown. Present in this sample are 450,000 or so clones, 11% of which were seen just once. About 0.045% of the sample rests with the top ten. Material for sequencing was naive CD4+ T cells from blood. Per the publication, the cell subset or site label means: true naive CD4+ T cells. These receptors were obtained from a woman aged 18-29 years in good health.

This sequence joins TRBV2 and TRBJ1-2; D possibly corresponds to TRBD1 (6 bases). The germline gives CDR1 SNHLY, CDR2 FYNNEI. V was trimmed by 6 bases and J by 0 bases, leaving 14 bases between them. The CDR3 has 15 amino acids. CDR3: CASRGQLLTNYGYTF. In DNA, the CDR3 is TGTGCCAGCAGAGGACAGCTCCTTACTAACTATGGCTACACCTTC.

The sample holds a few counts of this clone. The chain recombines TRBV30 with TRBJ2-1; 11 bases agree with TRBD2. Unmatched junction bases numbered 9, after V lost 1 base and J lost 7 bases. The CDR3 has 16 amino acids. Per germline, CDR1 GTSNPN and CDR2 SVGIG (reference sequence). Written as DNA, the CDR3 is TGTGCCTGGAGTGGATCGGGACTAGCGGATGGTAATGAGCAGTTCTTC. It is translated as CAWSGSGLADGNEQFF.

The chain couples TRBV19 to TRBJ2-2; TRBD1 aligns across 10 bases. The CDR3 runs to 16 residues. With 3 bases clipped from V and 3 bases from J, the junction kept 4 bases outside the gene matches. CDR1 and CDR2 from the germline V gene are LNHDA and SQIVND (reference sequence). CDR3 bases: TGTGCCAGTAGTATCCTCGGGACAGGGGACACCGGGGAGCTGTTTTTT. Translation gives CASSILGTGDTGELFF.

This clone has just a few counts. This chain joins TRBV5-4 and TRBJ2-1, with no clear D. Trimming pared 2 bases from V and 0 bases from J, leaving 12 bases between. The CDR3 has 16 residues. CDR1 and CDR2 from the germline V gene are SGHNT and YYREEE (reference sequence). The CDR3 reads CASSLEASRSYNEQFF. The DNA of the CDR3 is TGTGCCAGCAGCTTAGAAGCGTCCCGCTCCTACAATGAGCAGTTCTTC.

The sample holds a few counts of this clone. One end of the junction is discordant with germline, which a read error may explain. The chain uses TRBV5-4 and TRBJ2-5; the D gene is possibly TRBD1 (6 bases). The CDR3 has 14 residues. The germline gives CDR1 SGHNT, CDR2 YYREEE (reference sequence). The CDR3 nucleotides read TGTGCCAGCAGGTTGGGACAAAATGAAGAGACCCAGTACTTC. Encoded protein: CASRLGQNEETQYF.

The chain employs TRBV7-9 and TRBJ2-1; the match to TRBD1 covers 8 bases. With 5 bases clipped from V and 6 bases from J, the junction kept 12 bases outside the gene matches. The CDR3 sequence is 16 residues long. Germline V CDR1 and CDR2: SEHNR, FQNEAQ (reference sequence). CDR3 sequence reads: CASSPKLRTGSNEQFF. The DNA for the CDR3 is TGTGCCAGCAGCCCCAAACTCCGGACAGGGAGCAATGAGCAGTTCTTC.

The chain employs TRBV20-1 and TRBJ1-2; TRBD1 matches at 8 bases. With V trimmed by 7 bases and J by 12 bases, 7 bases remained unmatched. This CDR3 has 10 amino acids. Germline values: CDR1 DFQATT, CDR2 SNEGSKA (reference sequence). DNA for the CDR3: TGCAGTGTACCCAGGGGGCGTCACACCTTC. Translated, it gives CSVPRGRHTF.

There are a few counts of this clone. V usage is TRBV15 and J usage is TRBJ1-3; D gene ambiguous. V dropped 3 bases and J dropped 1 base, with 13 bases sitting between them. The CDR3 contains 16 residues. Per the germline V gene, CDR1 is LNHNV and CDR2 is YYDKDF (reference sequence). The DNA of the CDR3 is TGTGCCACCAGCAGTCGTCGCGGACTGTCTGGAAACACCATATATTTT. Its translation: CATSSRRGLSGNTIYF.

This clone was seen only a few times. The chain employs TRBV25-1 and TRBJ2-3; D perhaps matches TRBD2 (5 bases). V shed 3 bases and J shed 2 bases, with 12 bases lying between them. The CDR3 covers 15 residues. Germline V CDR1 and CDR2: MGHDK, SYGVNS. CDR3 region: CASSDSGLNTDTQYF. The CDR3 bases are TGTGCCAGCAGTGACTCCGGACTGAACACAGATACGCAGTATTTT.

This clone was detected a few times. This sequence joins TRBV7-8 and TRBJ2-5; tentative D call: TRBD2 (6 bases). The V and J ends lost 2 bases and 2 bases respectively, with 9 bases between them. In germline, CDR1 is SGHVS, CDR2 FQNEAQ. The length of the CDR3 is 14 residues. The DNA for the CDR3 is TGTGCCAGCAGCTTAAGACTAGTACAAGAGACCCAGTACTTC. Protein product: CASSLRLVQETQYF.

This chain connects TRBV29-1 to TRBJ2-3; 11 positions agree with TRBD1. Germline-derived CDR1 and CDR2 are SQVTM and ANQGSEA. The CDR3 has 12 residues. For the CDR3, the DNA is TGCATCGGACAGGGGGCGGCAGATACGCAGTATTTT. Translated, it gives CIGQGAADTQYF.

V usage is TRBV7-2 and J usage is TRBJ2-6, with D possibly being TRBD1 (6 bases). Germline CDR1 reads SGHTA; CDR2 reads FQGNSA. This CDR3 has 17 amino acids. The ends were cut back, 5 bases at V and 1 base at J, with 15 bases in the middle. The CDR3 DNA reads as TGTGCCAGCAGCGCCAGGGGAAATCCATCTGGGGCCAACGTCCTGACTTTC. Protein product: CASSARGNPSGANVLTF. Based on the CDR3 plus reference TRBV7-2 and TRBJ2-6, the full variable domain is GAGVSQSPSNKVTEKGKDVELRCDPISGHTALYWYRQSLGQGLEFLIYFQGNSAPDKSGLPSDRFSAERTGGSVSTLTIQRTQQEDSAVYLCASSARGNPSGANVLTFGAGSRLTVL.

This clone has more than one count but fewer than ten. The chain joins TRBV25-1 to TRBJ1-1; D might be TRBD1 (6 bases). Germline loops: CDR1 MGHDK, CDR2 SYGVNS. Trimming shortened V by 5 bases and J by 4 bases, and 17 bases separated the two germline ends. This CDR3 contains 15 residues. CDR3 nucleotides: TGTGCCAGCAGTTCTCCCAGGGGTCGAAGCACTGAAGCTTTCTTT. The encoded protein is CASSSPRGRSTEAFF.

This sequence joins TRBV18 and TRBJ1-5; D is unclear. CDR1 and CDR2 from the germline V gene are KGHSH and LQKENI. The CDR3 has 14 residues. V was trimmed by 4 bases and J by 1 base, leaving 8 bases between them. The CDR3: CASSLSDSNQPQHF. For the CDR3, the DNA is TGTGCCAGCTCACTATCGGACAGCAATCAGCCCCAGCATTTT. The full variable domain, completed using reference TRBV18 and TRBJ1-5, is NAGVMQNPRHLVRRRGQEARLRCSPMKGHSHVYWYRQLPEEGLKFMVYLQKENIIDESGMPKERFSAEFPKEGPSILRIQQVVRGDSAAYFCASSLSDSNQPQHFGDGTRLSIL.

V is TRBV5-1 and J is TRBJ2-2; D not certain. The CDR3 is 15 residues long. CDR1 is SGHRS, CDR2 YFSETQ, per germline. V lost 6 bases and J lost 3, with 15 bases in between. The CDR3 loop reads CASTALGLYTGELFF. The CDR3 nucleotides are TGCGCCAGCACAGCCCTAGGGCTGTACACCGGGGAGCTGTTTTTT.

The V call is TRBV29-1, the J call TRBJ2-5; a weak D match, TRBD1 (6 bases). The germline V gene has CDR1 SQVTM and CDR2 ANQGSEA. This CDR3 has 13 residues. V was shortened by 3 bases and J by 1 base, with 9 bases between the two germline ends. The CDR3 nucleotides read TGCAGCGTTGAGCGGACAGCCCAAGAGACCCAGTACTTC. Its protein product is CSVERTAQETQYF. The entire variable domain, with the rest obtained from reference TRBV29-1 and TRBJ2-5, is as follows: SAVISQKPSRDICQRGTSLTIQCQVDSQVTMMFWYRQQPGQSLTLIATANQGSEATYESGFVIDKFPISRPNLTFSTLTVSNMSPEDSSIYLCSVERTAQETQYFGPGTRLLVL.

This clone has only a few counts. V gene TRBV11-3 combines with J gene TRBJ2-1; 8 nucleotides agree with TRBD1. The length of the CDR3 is 17 residues. The J segment lost 3 bases and the V segment lost 4 bases, leaving 11 bases of the junction unmatched. The germline V gene has CDR1 SGHNT and CDR2 YENEEA. The CDR3 loop is CASSSASRTGRYNEQFF. The CDR3 bases are TGTGCCAGCAGCTCAGCAAGTAGGACAGGGCGCTACAATGAGCAGTTCTTC.

The chain has TRBV27 and TRBJ1-2; tentatively, D is TRBD1 (6 bases). CDR3 length: 15 residues. V lost 3 bases and J 2 bases, leaving 13 bases between the germline ends. Germline CDR1 MNHEY, CDR2 SMNVEV (reference sequence). The CDR3 reads CASSFLSTGNYGYTF. CDR3 DNA: TGTGCCAGCAGTTTCCTGAGTACAGGGAACTATGGCTACACCTTC.

This clone was counted between two and nine times. This chain connects TRBV9 to TRBJ2-4; D possibly corresponds to TRBD1 (6 bases). CDR1 and CDR2 from the germline V gene are SGDLS and YYNGEE. Trimming shortened V by 0 bases and J by 5 bases, and 12 bases separated the two germline ends. CDR3 length: 15 amino acids. The CDR3 loop reads CASSVAGRGENIQYF. The CDR3 DNA reads as TGTGCCAGCAGCGTAGCGGGCAGGGGAGAAAACATTCAGTACTTC. Drawing the rest from reference TRBV9 and TRBJ2-4, the complete variable domain is DSGVTQTPKHLITATGQRVTLRCSPRSGDLSVYWYQQSLDQGLQFLIQYYNGEERAKGNILERFSAQQFPDLHSELNLSSLELGDSALYFCASSVAGRGENIQYFGAGTRLSVL.

This rearrangement joins TRBV7-9 to TRBJ2-7; D is possibly TRBD2 (5 bases). V was clipped by 2 bases and J by 6 bases, with 8 bases between them. CDR3 length equals 12 residues. The germline V gene has CDR1 SEHNR and CDR2 FQNEAQ (reference sequence). DNA of the CDR3: TGTGCCAGCAGCTTAAGTGCGGGCGAGCAGTACGTC. Encoded protein: CASSLSAGEQYV.

This clone was counted once. This chain connects TRBV27 to TRBJ2-7; D remains unclear. CDR3 length: 14 amino acids. Trimming shortened V by 2 bases and J by 2 bases, and 10 bases separated the two germline ends. In germline, CDR1 is MNHEY, CDR2 SMNVEV (reference sequence). Here the CDR3 reads CASSLSTHTYEQYF. The CDR3 bases are TGTGCCAGCAGTTTAAGTACGCATACCTACGAGCAGTACTTC.

This clone has a handful of counts. The chain links TRBV7-3 to TRBJ2-1; D gene unclear. Trimming took 3 bases from V and 4 from J, leaving 10 bases between them. This CDR3 comprises 14 residues. Germline loops: CDR1 SGHTA, CDR2 FQGTGA. The CDR3 region has the DNA TGTGCCAGCAGCTTGGCTCACCAATACAATGAGCAGTTCTTC. Amino acid sequence: CASSLAHQYNEQFF.